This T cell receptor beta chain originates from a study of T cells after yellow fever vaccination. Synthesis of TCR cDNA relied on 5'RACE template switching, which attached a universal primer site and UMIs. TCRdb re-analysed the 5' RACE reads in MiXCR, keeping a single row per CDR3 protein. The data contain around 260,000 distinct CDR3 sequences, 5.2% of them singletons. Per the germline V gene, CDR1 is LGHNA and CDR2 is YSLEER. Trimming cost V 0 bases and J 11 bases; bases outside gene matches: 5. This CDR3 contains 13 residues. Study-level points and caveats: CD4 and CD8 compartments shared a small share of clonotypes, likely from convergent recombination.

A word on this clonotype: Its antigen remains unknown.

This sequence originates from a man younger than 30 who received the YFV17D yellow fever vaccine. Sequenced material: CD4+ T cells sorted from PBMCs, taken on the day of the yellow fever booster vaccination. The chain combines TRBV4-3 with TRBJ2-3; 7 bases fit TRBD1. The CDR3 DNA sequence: TGCGCCAGCAGCCAAGAGCCCCGACAGGGGCAGTATTTT. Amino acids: CASSQEPRQGQYF.